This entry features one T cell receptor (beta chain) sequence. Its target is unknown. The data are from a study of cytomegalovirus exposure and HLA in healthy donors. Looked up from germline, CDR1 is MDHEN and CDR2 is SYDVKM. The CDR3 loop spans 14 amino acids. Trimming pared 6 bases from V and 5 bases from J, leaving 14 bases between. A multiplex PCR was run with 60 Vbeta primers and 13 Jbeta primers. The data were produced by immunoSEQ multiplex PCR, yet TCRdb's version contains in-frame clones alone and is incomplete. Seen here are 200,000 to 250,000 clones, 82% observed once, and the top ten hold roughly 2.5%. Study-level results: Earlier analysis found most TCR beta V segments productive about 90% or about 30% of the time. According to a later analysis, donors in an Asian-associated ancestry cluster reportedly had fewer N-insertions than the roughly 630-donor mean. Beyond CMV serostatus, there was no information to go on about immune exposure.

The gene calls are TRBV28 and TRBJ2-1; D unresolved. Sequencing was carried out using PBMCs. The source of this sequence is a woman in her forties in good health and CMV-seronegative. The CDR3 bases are TGTGCCAGCAGCTCACAGCCGTACAACAATGAGCAGTTCTTC. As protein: CASSSQPYNNEQFF.